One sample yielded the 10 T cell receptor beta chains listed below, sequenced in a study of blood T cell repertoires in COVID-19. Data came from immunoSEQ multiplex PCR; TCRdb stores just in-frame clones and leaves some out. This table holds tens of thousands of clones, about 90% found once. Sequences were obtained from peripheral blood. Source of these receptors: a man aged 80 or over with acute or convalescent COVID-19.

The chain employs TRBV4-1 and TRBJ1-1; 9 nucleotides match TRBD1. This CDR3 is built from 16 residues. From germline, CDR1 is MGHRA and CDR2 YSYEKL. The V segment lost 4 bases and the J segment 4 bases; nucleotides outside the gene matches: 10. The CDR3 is CASSLGQGMGFTEAFF. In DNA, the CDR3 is TGCGCCAGCAGCCTAGGACAGGGGATGGGGTTCACTGAAGCTTTCTTT.

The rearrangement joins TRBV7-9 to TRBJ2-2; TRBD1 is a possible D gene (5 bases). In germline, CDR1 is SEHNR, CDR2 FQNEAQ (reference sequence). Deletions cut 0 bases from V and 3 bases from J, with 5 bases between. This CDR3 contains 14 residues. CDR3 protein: CASSLAGDTGELFF. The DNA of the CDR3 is TGTGCCAGCAGCTTAGCAGGGGACACCGGGGAGCTGTTTTTT.

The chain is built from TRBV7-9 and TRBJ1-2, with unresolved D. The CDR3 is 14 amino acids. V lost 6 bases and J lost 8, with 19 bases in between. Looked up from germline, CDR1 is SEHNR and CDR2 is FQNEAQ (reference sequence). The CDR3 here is CASSQTSRQPGYTF. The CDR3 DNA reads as TGTGCCAGCAGTCAAACCAGTAGACAACCGGGCTACACCTTC.

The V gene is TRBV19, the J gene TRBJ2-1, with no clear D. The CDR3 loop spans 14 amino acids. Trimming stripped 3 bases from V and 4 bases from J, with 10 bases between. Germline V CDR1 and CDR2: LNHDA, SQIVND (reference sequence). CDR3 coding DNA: TGTGCCAGTAGTATGTACTCTTTGTACAATGAGCAGTTCTTC. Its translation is CASSMYSLYNEQFF. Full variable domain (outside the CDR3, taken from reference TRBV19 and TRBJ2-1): DGGITQSPKYLFRKEGQNVTLSCEQNLNHDAMYWYRQDPGQGLRLIYYSQIVNDFQKGDIAEGYSVSREKKESFPLTVTSAQKNPTAFYLCASSMYSLYNEQFFGPGTRLTVL.

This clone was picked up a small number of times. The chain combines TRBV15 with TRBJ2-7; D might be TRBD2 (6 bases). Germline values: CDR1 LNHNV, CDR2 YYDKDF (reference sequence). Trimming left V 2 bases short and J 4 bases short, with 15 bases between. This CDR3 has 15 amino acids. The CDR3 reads CATSRTNAGGYEQYF. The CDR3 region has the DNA TGTGCCACCAGCAGAACTAATGCTGGAGGGTACGAGCAGTACTTC.

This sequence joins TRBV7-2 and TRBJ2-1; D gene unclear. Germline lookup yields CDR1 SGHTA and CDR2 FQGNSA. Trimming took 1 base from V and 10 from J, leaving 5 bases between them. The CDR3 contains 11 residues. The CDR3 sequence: CASSLGGEQFF. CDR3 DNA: TGTGCCAGCAGCTTAGGAGGCGAGCAGTTCTTC.

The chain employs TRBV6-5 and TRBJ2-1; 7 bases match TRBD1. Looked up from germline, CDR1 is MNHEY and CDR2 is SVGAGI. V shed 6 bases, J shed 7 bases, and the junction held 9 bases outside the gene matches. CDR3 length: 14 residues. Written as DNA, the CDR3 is TGTGCCAGCAGGCCTGACAGGGTCCGGAATGAGCAGTTCTTC. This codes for CASRPDRVRNEQFF.

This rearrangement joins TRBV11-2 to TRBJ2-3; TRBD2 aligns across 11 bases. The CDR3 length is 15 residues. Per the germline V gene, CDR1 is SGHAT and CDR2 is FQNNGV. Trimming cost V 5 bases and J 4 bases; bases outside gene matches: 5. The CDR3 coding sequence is TGTGCCAGCAGCCCCCCTAGCGGGGGGTCAGATACGCAGTATTTT. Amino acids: CASSPPSGGSDTQYF.

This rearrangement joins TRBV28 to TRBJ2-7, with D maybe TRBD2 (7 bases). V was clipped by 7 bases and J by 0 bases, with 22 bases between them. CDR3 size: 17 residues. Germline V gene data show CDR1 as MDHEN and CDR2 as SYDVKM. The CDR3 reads CASNHKVGGPHSYEQYF. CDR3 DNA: TGTGCCAGCAACCACAAAGTCGGGGGGCCGCACTCCTACGAGCAGTACTTC.

The CDR3 sequence: CASSLPGQGVTNEKLFF. The CDR3 region has the DNA TGTGCCAGCAGTTTACCGGGACAGGGTGTCACTAATGAAAAACTGTTTTTT. The chain employs TRBV28 and TRBJ1-4, with TRBD1 matching over 9 bases. The CDR3 spans 17 residues. Germline CDR1 reads MDHEN; CDR2 reads SYDVKM. V lost 2 bases, J lost 2 bases, and 6 bases stayed unmatched.